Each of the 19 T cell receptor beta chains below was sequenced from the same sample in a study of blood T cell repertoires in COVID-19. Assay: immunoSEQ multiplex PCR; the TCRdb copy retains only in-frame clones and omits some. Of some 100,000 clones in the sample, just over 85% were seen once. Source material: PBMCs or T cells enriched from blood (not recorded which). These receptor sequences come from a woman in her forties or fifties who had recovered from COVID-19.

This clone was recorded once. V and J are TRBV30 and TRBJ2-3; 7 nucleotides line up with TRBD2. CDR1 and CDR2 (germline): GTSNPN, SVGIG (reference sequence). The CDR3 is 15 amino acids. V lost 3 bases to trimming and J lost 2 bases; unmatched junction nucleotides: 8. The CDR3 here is CAWRGLHGYTDTQYF. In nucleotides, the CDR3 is TGTGCCTGGAGGGGACTACACGGATACACAGATACGCAGTATTTT.

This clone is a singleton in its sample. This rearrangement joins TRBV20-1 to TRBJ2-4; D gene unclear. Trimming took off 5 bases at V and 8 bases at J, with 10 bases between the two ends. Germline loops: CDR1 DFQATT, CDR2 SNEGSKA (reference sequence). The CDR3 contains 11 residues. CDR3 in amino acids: CSAGPRDIQYF. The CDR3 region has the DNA TGCAGTGCTGGTCCCCGCGACATTCAGTACTTC.

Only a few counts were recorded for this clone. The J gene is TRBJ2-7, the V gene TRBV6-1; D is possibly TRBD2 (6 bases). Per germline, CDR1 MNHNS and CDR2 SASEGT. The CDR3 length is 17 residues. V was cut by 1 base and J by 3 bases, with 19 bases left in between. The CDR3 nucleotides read TGTGCCAGCAGTGAAGAGTGGACTACTACGAACGGCTACGAGCAGTACTTC. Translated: CASSEEWTTTNGYEQYF.

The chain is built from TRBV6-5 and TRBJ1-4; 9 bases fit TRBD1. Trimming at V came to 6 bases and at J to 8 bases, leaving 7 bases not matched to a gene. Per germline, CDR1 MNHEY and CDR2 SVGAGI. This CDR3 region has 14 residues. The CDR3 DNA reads TGTGCCAGCAGCCCCGGGACAGGGAGGGAAAAACTGTTTTTT. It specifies CASSPGTGREKLFF.

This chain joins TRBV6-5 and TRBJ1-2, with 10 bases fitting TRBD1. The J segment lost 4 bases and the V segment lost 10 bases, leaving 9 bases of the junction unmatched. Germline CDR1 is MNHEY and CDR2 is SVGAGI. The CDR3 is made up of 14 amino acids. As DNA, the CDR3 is TGTGCCACCACCTCCGGGACAGGGGCCTATGGCTACACCTTC. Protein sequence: CATTSGTGAYGYTF.

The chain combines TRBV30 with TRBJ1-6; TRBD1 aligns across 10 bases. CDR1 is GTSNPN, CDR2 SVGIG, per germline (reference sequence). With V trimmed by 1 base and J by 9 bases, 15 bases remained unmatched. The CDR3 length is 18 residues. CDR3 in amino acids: CAWSANRDRGTPLSPLHF. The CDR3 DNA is TGTGCCTGGAGTGCCAACCGGGACAGGGGAACTCCGCTTTCACCCCTCCACTTT.

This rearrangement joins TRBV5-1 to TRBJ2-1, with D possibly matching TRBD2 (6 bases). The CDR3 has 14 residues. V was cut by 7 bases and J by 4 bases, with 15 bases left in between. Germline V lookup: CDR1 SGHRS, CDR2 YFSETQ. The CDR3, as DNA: TGCGCCAGCTCTCCATCGGGGGAATACAATGAGCAGTTCTTC. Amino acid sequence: CASSPSGEYNEQFF.

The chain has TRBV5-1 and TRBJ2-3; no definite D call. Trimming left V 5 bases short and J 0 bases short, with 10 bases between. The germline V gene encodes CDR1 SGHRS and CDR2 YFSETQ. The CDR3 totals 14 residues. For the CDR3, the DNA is TGCGCCAGCAGTGATGCAGGTAGCACAGATACGCAGTATTTT. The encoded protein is CASSDAGSTDTQYF.

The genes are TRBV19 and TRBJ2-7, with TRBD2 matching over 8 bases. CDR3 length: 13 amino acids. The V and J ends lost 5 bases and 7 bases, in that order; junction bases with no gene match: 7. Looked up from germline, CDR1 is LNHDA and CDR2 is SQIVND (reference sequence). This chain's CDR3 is CASSPGLAGEQYF. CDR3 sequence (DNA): TGTGCCAGTAGTCCCGGACTAGCCGGGGAGCAGTACTTC.

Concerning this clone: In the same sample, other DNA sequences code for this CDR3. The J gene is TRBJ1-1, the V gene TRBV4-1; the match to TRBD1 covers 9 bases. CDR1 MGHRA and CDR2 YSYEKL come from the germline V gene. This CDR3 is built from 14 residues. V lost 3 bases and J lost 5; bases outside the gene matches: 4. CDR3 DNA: TGCGCCAGCAGCCAGGGACAGGGTAGGACTGAAGCTTTCTTT. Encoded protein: CASSQGQGRTEAFF.

The CDR3 DNA sequence: TGTGCCAGCGTCGGGAGGGTCCACTATCTGGATGGCTACACCTTC. Residues: CASVGRVHYLDGYTF. The chain joins TRBV5-6 to TRBJ1-2; D gene uncertain. Trimming removed 7 bases at V and 6 bases at J, with 22 bases between. Germline loops: CDR1 SGHDT, CDR2 YYEEEE. This CDR3 is 15 amino acids long.

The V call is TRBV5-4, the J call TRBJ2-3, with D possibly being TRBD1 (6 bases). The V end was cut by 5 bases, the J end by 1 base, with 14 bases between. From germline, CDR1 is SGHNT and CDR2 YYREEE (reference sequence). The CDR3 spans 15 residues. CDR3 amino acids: CASRWGGGGTDTQYF. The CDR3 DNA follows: TGTGCCAGCAGATGGGGTGGGGGCGGCACAGATACGCAGTATTTT. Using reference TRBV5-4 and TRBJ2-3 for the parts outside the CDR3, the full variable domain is ETGVTQSPTHLIKTRGQQVTLRCSSQSGHNTVSWYQQALGQGPQFIFQYYREEENGRGNFPPRFSGLQFPNYSSELNVNALELDDSALYLCASRWGGGGTDTQYFGPGTRLTVL.

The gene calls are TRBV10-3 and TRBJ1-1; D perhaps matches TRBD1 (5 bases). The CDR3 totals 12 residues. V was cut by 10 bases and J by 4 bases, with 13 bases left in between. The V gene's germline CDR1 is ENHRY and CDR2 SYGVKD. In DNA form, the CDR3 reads TGTGCCACTCTCCAGGGTGGCACTGAAGCTTTCTTT. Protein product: CATLQGGTEAFF.

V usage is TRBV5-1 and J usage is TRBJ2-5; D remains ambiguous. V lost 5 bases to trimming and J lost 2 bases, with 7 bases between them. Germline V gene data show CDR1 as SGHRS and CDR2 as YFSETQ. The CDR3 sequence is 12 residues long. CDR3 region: CASREQQETQYF. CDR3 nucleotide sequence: TGCGCCAGCAGGGAACAGCAAGAGACCCAGTACTTC.

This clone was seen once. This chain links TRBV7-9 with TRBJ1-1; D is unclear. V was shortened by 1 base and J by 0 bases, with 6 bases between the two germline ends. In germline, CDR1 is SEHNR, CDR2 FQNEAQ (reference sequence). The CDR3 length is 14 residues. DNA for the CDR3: TGTGCCAGCAGCTTAGACGGTTTGAACACTGAAGCTTTCTTT. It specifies CASSLDGLNTEAFF.

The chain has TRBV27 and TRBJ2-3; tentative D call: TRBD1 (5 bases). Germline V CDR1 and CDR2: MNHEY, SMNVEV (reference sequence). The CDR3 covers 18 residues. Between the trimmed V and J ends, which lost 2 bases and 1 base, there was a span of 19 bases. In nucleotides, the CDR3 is TGTGCCAGCAGTTTACCGTTCCGGACAACTCGCGGCACAGATACGCAGTATTTT. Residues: CASSLPFRTTRGTDTQYF.

The CDR3 DNA reads TGTGCCAGCAGTCGTGGGTTTCGGGCTGAAGCTTTCTTT. As protein: CASSRGFRAEAFF. V is TRBV28 and J is TRBJ1-1; D ambiguous. In germline, CDR1 is MDHEN, CDR2 SYDVKM. V was trimmed by 5 bases and J by 6 bases, leaving 13 bases between them. This CDR3 comprises 13 residues.

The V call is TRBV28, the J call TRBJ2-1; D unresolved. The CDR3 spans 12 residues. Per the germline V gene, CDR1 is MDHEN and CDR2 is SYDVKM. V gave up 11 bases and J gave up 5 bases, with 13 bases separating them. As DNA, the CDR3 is TGTGCCCACAGCCGGTCTAACAATGAGCAGTTCTTC. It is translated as CAHSRSNNEQFF.

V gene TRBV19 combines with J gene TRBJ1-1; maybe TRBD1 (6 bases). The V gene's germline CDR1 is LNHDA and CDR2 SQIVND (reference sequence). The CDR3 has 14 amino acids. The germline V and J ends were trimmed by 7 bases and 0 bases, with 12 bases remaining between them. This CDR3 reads CASKSDRLNTEAFF. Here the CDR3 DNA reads TGTGCCAGTAAAAGTGACAGGCTGAACACTGAAGCTTTCTTT.